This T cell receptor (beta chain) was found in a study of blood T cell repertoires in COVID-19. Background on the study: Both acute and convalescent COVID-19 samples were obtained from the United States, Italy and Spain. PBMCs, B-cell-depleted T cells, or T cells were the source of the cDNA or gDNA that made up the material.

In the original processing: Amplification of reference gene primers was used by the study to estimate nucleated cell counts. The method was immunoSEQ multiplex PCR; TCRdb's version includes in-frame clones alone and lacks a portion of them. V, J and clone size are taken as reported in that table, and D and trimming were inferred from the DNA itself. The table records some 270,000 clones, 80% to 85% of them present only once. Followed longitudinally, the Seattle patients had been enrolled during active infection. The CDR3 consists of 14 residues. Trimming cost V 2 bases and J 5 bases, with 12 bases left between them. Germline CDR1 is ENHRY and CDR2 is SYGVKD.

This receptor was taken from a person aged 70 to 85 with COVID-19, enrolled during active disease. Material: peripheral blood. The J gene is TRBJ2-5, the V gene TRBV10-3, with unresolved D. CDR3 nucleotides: TGTGCCATCAGTGAGATGGGCCTTGGGGAGACCCAGTACTTC. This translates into CAISEMGLGETQYF.